This T cell receptor beta chain emerged from a study of blood T cell repertoires in COVID-19. Across the whole study: PBMCs, B-cell-depleted T cells, or T cells provided the cDNA or gDNA that made up the material.

This CDR3 is built from 15 residues. V was cut by 0 bases and J by 4 bases, with 10 bases left in between. The germline V gene has CDR1 MGHDK and CDR2 SYGVNS. Participants were aged about 18 to 100 years from around 24 US areas. Sequencing used immunoSEQ multiplex PCR; TCRdb keeps in-frame clones, though not all of them. The repertoire includes about 170,000 clones, over 80% of them detected once, and 3.5% to 5% sits in the top ten. V is TRBV25-1 and J is TRBJ1-3; a weak D match, TRBD1 (6 bases). The clonotype originates from a woman aged 50 to 60 who had recovered from COVID-19. Sequenced: PBMCs or T cells enriched from blood (not recorded which). CDR3 DNA sequence: TGTGCCAGCAGTGAATACAGGGGTAGAGGAAACACCATATATTTT. Amino acid sequence: CASSEYRGRGNTIYF.